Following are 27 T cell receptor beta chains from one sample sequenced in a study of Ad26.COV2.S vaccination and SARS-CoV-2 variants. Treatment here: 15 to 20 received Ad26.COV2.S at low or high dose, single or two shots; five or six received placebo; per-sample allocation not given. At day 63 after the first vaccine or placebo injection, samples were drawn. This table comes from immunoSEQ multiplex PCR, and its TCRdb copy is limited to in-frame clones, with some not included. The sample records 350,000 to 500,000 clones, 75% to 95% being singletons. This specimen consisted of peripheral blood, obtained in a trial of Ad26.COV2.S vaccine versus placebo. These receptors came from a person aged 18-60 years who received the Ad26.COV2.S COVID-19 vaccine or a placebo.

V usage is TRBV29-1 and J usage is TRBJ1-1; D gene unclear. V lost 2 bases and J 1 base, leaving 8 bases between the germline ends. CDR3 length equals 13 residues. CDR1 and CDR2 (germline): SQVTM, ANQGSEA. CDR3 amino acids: CSVERQENTEAFF. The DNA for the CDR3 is TGCAGCGTTGAAAGGCAGGAGAACACTGAAGCTTTCTTT.

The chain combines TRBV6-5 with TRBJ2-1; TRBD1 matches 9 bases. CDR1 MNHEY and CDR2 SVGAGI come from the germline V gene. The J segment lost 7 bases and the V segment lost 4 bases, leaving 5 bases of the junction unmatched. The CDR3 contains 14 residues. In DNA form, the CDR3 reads TGTGCCAGCAGTTCCGGGACAGGGAATAATGAGCAGTTCTTC. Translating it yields CASSSGTGNNEQFF.

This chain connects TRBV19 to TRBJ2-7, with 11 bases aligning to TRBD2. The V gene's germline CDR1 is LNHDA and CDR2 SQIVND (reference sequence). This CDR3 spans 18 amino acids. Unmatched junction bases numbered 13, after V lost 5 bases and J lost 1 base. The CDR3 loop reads CASSALTSGSPKSYEQYF. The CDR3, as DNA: TGTGCCAGTAGTGCGCTAACTAGCGGGAGCCCCAAATCCTACGAGCAGTACTTC.

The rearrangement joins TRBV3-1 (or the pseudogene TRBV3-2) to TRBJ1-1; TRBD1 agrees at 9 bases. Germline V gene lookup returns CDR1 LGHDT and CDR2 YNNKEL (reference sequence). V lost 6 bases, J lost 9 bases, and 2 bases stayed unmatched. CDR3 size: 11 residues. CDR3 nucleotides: TGTGCCAGCAGGACAGGGGGTAAAGCTTTCTTT. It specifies CASRTGGKAFF.

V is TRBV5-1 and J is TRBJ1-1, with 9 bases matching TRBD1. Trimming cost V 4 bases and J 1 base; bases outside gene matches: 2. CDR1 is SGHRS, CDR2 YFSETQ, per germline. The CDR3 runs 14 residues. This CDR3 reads CASSPDRGNTEAFF. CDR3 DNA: TGCGCCAGCAGCCCGGACAGGGGGAACACTGAAGCTTTCTTT. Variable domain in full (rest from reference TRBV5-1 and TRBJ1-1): KAGVTQTPRYLIKTRGQQVTLSCSPISGHRSVSWYQQTPGQGLQFLFEYFSETQRNKGNFPGRFSGRQFSNSRSEMNVSTLELGDSALYLCASSPDRGNTEAFFGQGTRLTVV.

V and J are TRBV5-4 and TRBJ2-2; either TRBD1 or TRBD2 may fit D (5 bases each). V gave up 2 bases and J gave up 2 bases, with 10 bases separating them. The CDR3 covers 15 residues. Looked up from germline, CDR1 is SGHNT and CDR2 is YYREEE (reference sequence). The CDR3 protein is CASSFGGVNTGELFF. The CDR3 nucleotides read TGTGCCAGCAGCTTTGGGGGAGTAAACACCGGGGAGCTGTTTTTT.

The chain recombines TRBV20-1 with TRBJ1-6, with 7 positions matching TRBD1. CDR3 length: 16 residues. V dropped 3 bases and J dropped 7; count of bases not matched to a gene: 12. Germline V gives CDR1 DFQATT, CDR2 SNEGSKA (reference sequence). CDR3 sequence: CSASSRGTAWNSPLHF. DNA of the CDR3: TGCAGTGCTAGTTCCAGGGGGACCGCGTGGAATTCACCCCTCCACTTT.

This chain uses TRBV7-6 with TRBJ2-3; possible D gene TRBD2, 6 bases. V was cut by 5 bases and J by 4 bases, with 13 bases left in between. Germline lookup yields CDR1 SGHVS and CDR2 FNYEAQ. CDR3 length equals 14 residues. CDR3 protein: CASSPAGTSDTQYF. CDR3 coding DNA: TGTGCCAGCAGCCCGGCCGGGACTTCAGATACGCAGTATTTT.

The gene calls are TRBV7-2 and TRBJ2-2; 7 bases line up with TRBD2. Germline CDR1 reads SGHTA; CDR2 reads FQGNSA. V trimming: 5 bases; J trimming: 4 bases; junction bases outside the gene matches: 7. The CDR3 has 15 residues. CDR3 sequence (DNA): TGTGCCAGCAGCCCCCGAGCGGGATTCACCGGGGAGCTGTTTTTT. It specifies CASSPRAGFTGELFF.

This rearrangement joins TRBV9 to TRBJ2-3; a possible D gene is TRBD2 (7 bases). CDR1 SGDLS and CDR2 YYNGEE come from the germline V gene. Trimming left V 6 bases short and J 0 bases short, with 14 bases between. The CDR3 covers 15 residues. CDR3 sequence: CASTLTGGSTDTQYF. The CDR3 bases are TGTGCCAGCACCCTGACGGGGGGCAGCACAGATACGCAGTATTTT.

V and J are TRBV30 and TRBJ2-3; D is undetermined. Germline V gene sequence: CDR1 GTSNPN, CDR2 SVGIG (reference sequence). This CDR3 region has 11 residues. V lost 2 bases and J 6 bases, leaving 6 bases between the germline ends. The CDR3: CAWSSSDTQYF. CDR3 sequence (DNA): TGTGCCTGGAGTTCTTCGGATACGCAGTATTTT.

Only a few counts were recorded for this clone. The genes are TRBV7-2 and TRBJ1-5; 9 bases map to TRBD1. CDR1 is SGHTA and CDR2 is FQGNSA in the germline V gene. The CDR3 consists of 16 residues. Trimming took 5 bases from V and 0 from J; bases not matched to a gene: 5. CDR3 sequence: CASSIQGAYSNQPQHF. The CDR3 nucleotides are TGTGCCAGCAGCATACAGGGGGCCTATAGCAATCAGCCCCAGCATTTT.

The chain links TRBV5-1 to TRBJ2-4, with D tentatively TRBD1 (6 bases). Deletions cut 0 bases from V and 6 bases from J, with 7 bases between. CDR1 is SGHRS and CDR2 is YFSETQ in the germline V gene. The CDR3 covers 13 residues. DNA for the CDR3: TGCGCCAGCAGCTTGGGAGGGGGAAACATTCAGTACTTC. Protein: CASSLGGGNIQYF.

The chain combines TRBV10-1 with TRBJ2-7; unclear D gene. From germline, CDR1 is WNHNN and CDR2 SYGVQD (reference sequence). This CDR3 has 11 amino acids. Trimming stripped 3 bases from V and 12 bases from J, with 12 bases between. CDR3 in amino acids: CASSDRVTWYF. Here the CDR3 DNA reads TGCGCCAGCAGTGATCGCGTTACCTGGTACTTC.

The CDR3 spells CASSLDHQGAGGYTF. In DNA form, the CDR3 reads TGTGCCAGCAGCTTAGATCATCAGGGGGCAGGAGGCTACACCTTC. J is TRBJ1-2 and V is TRBV7-2; 8 bases align to TRBD1. This CDR3 region has 15 residues. V lost 1 base to trimming and J lost 8 bases; unmatched junction nucleotides: 9. CDR1 is SGHTA and CDR2 is FQGNSA in the germline V gene.

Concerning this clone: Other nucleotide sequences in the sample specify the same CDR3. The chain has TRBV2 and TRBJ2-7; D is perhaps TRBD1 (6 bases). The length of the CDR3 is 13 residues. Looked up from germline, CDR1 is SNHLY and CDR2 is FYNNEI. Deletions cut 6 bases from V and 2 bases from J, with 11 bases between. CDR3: CASSRDTTYEQYF. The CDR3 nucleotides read TGTGCCAGCAGCCGGGACACTACCTACGAGCAGTACTTC.

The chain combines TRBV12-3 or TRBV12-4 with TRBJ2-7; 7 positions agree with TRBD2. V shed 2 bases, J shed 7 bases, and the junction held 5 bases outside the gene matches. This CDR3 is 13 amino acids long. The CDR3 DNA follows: TGTGCCAGCAGTTTACGGGAGGTAGTAGAGCAGTACTTC. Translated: CASSLREVVEQYF.

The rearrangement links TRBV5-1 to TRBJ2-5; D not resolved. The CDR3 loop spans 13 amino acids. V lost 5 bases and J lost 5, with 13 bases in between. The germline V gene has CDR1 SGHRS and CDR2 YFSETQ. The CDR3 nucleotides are TGCGCCAGCAGGGCCTACGTGTGGGAGACCCAGTACTTC. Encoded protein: CASRAYVWETQYF.

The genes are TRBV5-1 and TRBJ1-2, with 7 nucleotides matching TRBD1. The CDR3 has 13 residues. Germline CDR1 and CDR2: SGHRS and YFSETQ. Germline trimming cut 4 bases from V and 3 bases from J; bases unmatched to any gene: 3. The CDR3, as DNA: TGCGCCAGCAGCAAAGGGGGCGACTATGGCTACACCTTC. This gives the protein CASSKGGDYGYTF.

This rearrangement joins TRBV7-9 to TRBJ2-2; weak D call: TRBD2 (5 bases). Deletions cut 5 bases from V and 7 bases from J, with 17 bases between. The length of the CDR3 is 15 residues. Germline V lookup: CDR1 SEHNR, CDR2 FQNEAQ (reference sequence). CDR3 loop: CASSILQAGGGELFF. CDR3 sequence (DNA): TGTGCCAGCAGCATTTTGCAGGCGGGTGGCGGGGAGCTGTTTTTT.

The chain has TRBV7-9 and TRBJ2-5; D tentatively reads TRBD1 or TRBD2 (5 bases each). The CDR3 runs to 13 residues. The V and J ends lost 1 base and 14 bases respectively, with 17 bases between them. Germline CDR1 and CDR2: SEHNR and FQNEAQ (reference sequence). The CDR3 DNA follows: TGTGCCAGCAGCTTAGGGGCCGGGACCCCTCCTTACTTC. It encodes CASSLGAGTPPYF.

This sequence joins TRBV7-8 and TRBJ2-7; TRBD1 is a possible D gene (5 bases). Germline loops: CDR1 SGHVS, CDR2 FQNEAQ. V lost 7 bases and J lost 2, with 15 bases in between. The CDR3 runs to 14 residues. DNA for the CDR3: TGTGCCAGCACCGTGACTGGCAGGGCCTACGAGCAGTACTTC. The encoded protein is CASTVTGRAYEQYF.

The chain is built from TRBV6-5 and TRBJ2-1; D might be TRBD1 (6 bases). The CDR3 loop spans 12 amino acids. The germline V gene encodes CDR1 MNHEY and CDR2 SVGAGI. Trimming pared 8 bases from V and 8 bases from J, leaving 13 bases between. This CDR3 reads CASEGKGDEQFF. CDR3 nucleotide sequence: TGTGCCAGCGAGGGGAAGGGGGATGAGCAGTTCTTC.

CDR3 amino acids: CASSLGAAGGLYEQYF. CDR3 DNA: TGTGCCAGCAGCTTAGGGGCAGCGGGAGGGTTATACGAGCAGTACTTC. The rearrangement links TRBV7-2 to TRBJ2-7; 10 positions match TRBD2. V gave up 1 base and J gave up 4 bases; unmatched junction bases: 7. The CDR3 sequence is 16 residues long. Per germline, CDR1 SGHTA and CDR2 FQGNSA. The full variable domain, with the rest looked up from reference TRBV7-2 and TRBJ2-7, is GAGVSQSPSNKVTEKGKDVELRCDPISGHTALYWYRQSLGQGLEFLIYFQGNSAPDKSGLPSDRFSAERTGGSVSTLTIQRTQQEDSAVYLCASSLGAAGGLYEQYFGPGTRLTVT.

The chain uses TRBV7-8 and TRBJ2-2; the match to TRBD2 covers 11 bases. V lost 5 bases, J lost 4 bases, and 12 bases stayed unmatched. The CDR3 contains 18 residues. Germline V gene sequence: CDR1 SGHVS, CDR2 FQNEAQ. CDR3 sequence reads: CASSPRVAGGSFTGELFF. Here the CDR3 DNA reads TGTGCCAGCAGCCCCCGGGTAGCGGGAGGGTCATTCACCGGGGAGCTGTTTTTT.

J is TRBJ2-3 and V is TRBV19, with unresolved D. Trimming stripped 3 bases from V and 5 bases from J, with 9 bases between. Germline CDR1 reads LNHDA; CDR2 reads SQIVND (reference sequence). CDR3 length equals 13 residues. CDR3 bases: TGTGCCAGTAGTATTCAATATTTAGATACGCAGTATTTT. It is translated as CASSIQYLDTQYF.

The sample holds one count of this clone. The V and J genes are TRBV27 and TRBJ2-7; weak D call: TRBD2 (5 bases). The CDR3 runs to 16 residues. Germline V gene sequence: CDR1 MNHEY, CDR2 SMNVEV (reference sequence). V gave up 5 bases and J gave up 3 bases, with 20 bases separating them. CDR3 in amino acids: CASSGYSVGVHYEQYF. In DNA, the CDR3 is TGTGCCAGCAGTGGATATAGCGTTGGGGTGCACTACGAGCAGTACTTC.